One sample yielded the 18 T cell receptor beta chains listed below, sequenced in a study of control samples from healthy donors and cancer patients. Data came from immunoSEQ multiplex PCR; TCRdb stores just in-frame clones and leaves some out. This sample carries around 140,000 clones, around 92% of them seen once, and the ten largest clones take roughly 7.8%. Sequences were obtained from PBMCs. The source of these receptors is a man between 50 and 59 years old with head and neck cancer.

The rearrangement joins TRBV28 to TRBJ2-7; 8 nucleotides line up with TRBD2. V lost 5 bases to trimming and J lost 3 bases; unmatched junction nucleotides: 6. Germline CDR1 is MDHEN and CDR2 is SYDVKM. The CDR3 covers 14 residues. CDR3 region: CASSLASGSYEQYF. CDR3 DNA sequence: TGTGCCAGCAGTCTTGCCAGCGGGAGCTACGAGCAGTACTTC.

The rearrangement links TRBV27 to TRBJ1-2; D may be TRBD1 (5 bases). The germline V gene has CDR1 MNHEY and CDR2 SMNVEV (reference sequence). V lost 3 bases and J 3 bases, leaving 14 bases between the germline ends. This CDR3 has 15 residues. CDR3 sequence reads: CASSFGRGLHYGYTF. The CDR3 DNA follows: TGTGCCAGCAGTTTCGGACGGGGACTGCACTATGGCTACACCTTC.

This clone was detected only once. CDR3 sequence reads: CASSLGPPTTRAQYF. CDR3 in DNA: TGCGCCAGCAGCTTGGGTCCCCCTACCACCAGGGCCCAGTACTTC. The chain has TRBV5-1 and TRBJ2-5; perhaps TRBD1 as D (5 bases). V lost 0 bases and J 9 bases, leaving 18 bases between the germline ends. This CDR3 is built from 15 residues. Germline CDR1 and CDR2: SGHRS and YFSETQ.

This chain joins TRBV21-1 and TRBJ2-5; TRBD2 was called by the table and not checked on the DNA. TRBV21-1 is tagged as a pseudogene. This CDR3 contains 14 residues. The DNA of the CDR3 is TGTGCCAGCAGCCCCAGCGGGCAGCAAGAGACCCAGTACTTC. Amino acids: CASSPSGQQETQYF.

The chain recombines TRBV28 with TRBJ2-1; D may be TRBD1 (5 bases). CDR1 is MDHEN and CDR2 is SYDVKM in the germline V gene. V was trimmed by 3 bases and J by 4 bases, leaving 7 bases between them. The CDR3 extends over 13 amino acids. This CDR3 reads CASSLAGYNEQFF. The CDR3 coding sequence is TGTGCCAGCAGTTTGGCAGGGTACAATGAGCAGTTCTTC. The full variable domain, its missing parts supplied by reference TRBV28 and TRBJ2-1, is DVKVTQSSRYLVKRTGEKVFLECVQDMDHENMFWYRQDPGLGLRLIYFSYDVKMKEKGDIPEGYSVSREKKERFSLILESASTNQTSMYLCASSLAGYNEQFFGPGTRLTVL.

Of note for this clone: Relative to the germline gene, one junction end is altered; a read error may explain this. The genes are TRBV7-7 and TRBJ2-5; 11 nucleotides match TRBD1. Per the germline V gene, CDR1 is SSHAT and CDR2 is FNYEAQ (reference sequence). The CDR3 contains 15 residues. The CDR3 nucleotides read TGTGCTAGCAGCACCGGACAGGGGGCGTCGGAGACCCAGTACTTC. It yields the protein CASSTGQGASETQYF.

The chain uses TRBV2 and TRBJ1-2, with D possibly being TRBD1 (5 bases). This CDR3 is built from 12 residues. Per germline, CDR1 SNHLY and CDR2 FYNNEI. Between the trimmed V and J ends, which lost 5 bases and 4 bases, there was a span of 8 bases. CDR3 DNA sequence: TGTGCCAGCAGTCCGGGGGGCTATGGCTACACCTTC. Protein: CASSPGGYGYTF.

J is TRBJ2-5 and V is TRBV4-1; TRBD1 aligns across 9 bases. V was clipped by 1 base and J by 4 bases; unmatched bases: 7. The CDR3 has 16 residues. Germline V gene lookup returns CDR1 MGHRA and CDR2 YSYEKL. This CDR3 reads CASSQGPTGGAETQYF. CDR3 bases: TGCGCCAGCAGCCAAGGGCCCACAGGGGGCGCAGAGACCCAGTACTTC.

The chain employs TRBV7-6 and TRBJ2-1; TRBD1 might be the D (5 bases). Trimming pared 5 bases from V and 7 bases from J, leaving 9 bases between. This CDR3 spans 12 amino acids. Germline CDR1 is SGHVS and CDR2 is FNYEAQ. For the CDR3, the DNA is TGTGCCAGCAGCCAACAGGCGAATGAGCAGTTCTTC. The encoded protein is CASSQQANEQFF.

The V call is TRBV27, the J call TRBJ2-7; no reliable D call. Germline assignment: CDR1 MNHEY and CDR2 SMNVEV (reference sequence). Trimming left V 6 bases short and J 0 bases short, with 15 bases between. The CDR3 spans 15 residues. The CDR3 DNA is TGTGCCAGCAGATCGGGTGGAGTACCCTCCTACGAGCAGTACTTC. Its protein is CASRSGGVPSYEQYF.

The J gene is TRBJ2-1, the V gene TRBV18, with TRBD2 as a possible D gene (5 bases). The CDR3 consists of 13 residues. CDR1 and CDR2 (germline): KGHSH, LQKENI. Trimming pared 10 bases from V and 6 bases from J, leaving 16 bases between. The CDR3 DNA is TGTGCCACCCTCTCGGGTGAGGGCAATGAGCAGTTCTTC. Translation: CATLSGEGNEQFF.

V gene TRBV7-9 combines with J gene TRBJ2-7, with 7 bases fitting TRBD1. This CDR3 spans 13 amino acids. Germline assignment: CDR1 SEHNR and CDR2 FQNEAQ (reference sequence). Trimming cost V 5 bases and J 5 bases; bases outside gene matches: 6. This CDR3 reads CASSTTGLDEQYF. The DNA of the CDR3 is TGTGCCAGCAGCACGACAGGGCTTGACGAGCAGTACTTC. Combining the CDR3 with reference TRBV7-9 and TRBJ2-7 gives the whole variable domain DTGVSQNPRHKITKRGQNVTFRCDPISEHNRLYWYRQTLGQGPEFLTYFQNEAQLEKSRLLSDRFSAERPKGSFSTLEIQRTEQGDSAMYLCASSTTGLDEQYFGPGTRLTVT.

The chain employs TRBV5-8 and TRBJ2-3; D may be TRBD2 (6 bases). This CDR3 region has 15 residues. The germline V gene has CDR1 SGHTS and CDR2 YDEGEE. Trimming pared 0 bases from V and 4 bases from J, leaving 12 bases between. CDR3 region: CASSLAPSGSDTQYF. The CDR3 region has the DNA TGTGCCAGCAGCTTGGCTCCCAGCGGGTCAGATACGCAGTATTTT.

This clone appeared a few times. The chain combines TRBV28 with TRBJ2-7; D assignment may be TRBD1 or TRBD2 (6 bases each). The length of the CDR3 is 15 residues. Trimming took 8 bases from V and 6 from J, leaving 23 bases between them. Germline V lookup: CDR1 MDHEN, CDR2 SYDVKM. The CDR3 DNA reads as TGTGCCAGCGGGAGAGGAGGGGGGTCAGCTTTCGAGCAGTACTTC. Its protein product is CASGRGGGSAFEQYF.

J is TRBJ2-1 and V is TRBV18, with 7 bases matching TRBD2. V trimming: 6 bases; J trimming: 9 bases; junction bases outside the gene matches: 11. In germline, CDR1 is KGHSH, CDR2 LQKENI. This CDR3 is built from 14 residues. CDR3 amino acids: CASSVGGAITEQFF. The CDR3 coding sequence is TGTGCCAGCTCCGTGGGAGGGGCCATCACTGAGCAGTTCTTC.

This chain uses TRBV11-2 with TRBJ2-5, with TRBD2 identical over 10 bases. Trimming cost V 5 bases and J 5 bases; bases outside gene matches: 8. Germline V gene data show CDR1 as SGHAT and CDR2 as FQNNGV. This CDR3 has 15 amino acids. The CDR3 coding sequence is TGTGCCAGCAGCGAGTCCCTAGCGGGGGTGGAGACCCAGTACTTC. Its protein product is CASSESLAGVETQYF.

The chain joins TRBV10-3 to TRBJ2-7, with a weak D call TRBD1 (8 bases). The germline CDR1 and CDR2 sequences are ENHRY and SYGVKD. The germline V and J ends were trimmed by 4 bases and 0 bases, with 16 bases remaining between them. CDR3 length equals 16 residues. The CDR3 bases are TGTGCCATCAGTGCCAGGGGGCGGGGGCACTCCTACGAGCAGTACTTC. This gives the protein CAISARGRGHSYEQYF.

J is TRBJ1-3 and V is TRBV2, with a weak D call TRBD1 (5 bases). The germline V gene encodes CDR1 SNHLY and CDR2 FYNNEI. The CDR3 is 14 amino acids. Trimming cost V 8 bases and J 2 bases, with 13 bases left between them. For the CDR3, the DNA is TGTGCCAGCGAACCAGGGCCTCCTGGAAACACCATATATTTT. Its translation is CASEPGPPGNTIYF.